The 21 T cell receptor beta chains reported below all come from one sample, sequenced in a study of post-analysis software for immune sequencing data. Findings of the study overall: TRBV5-6, TRBV5-1 and TRBV20-1 were among a handful of TRBV segments more frequent in patients than controls.

Included in the TCR beta cDNA libraries were unique molecular identifiers. TCRdb fed the PCR reads into MiXCR, producing one record per CDR3 protein. The sample comprises roughly 800,000 distinct CDR3 sequences, more than 45% of which are singletons, and roughly 4.9% rests with the top ten. These TCRs' antigens remain unknown. Sample: blood. The origin of the receptors is a girl between 5 and 17 years old with multiple sclerosis.

The chain couples TRBV20-1 to TRBJ2-6; 10 bases are shared with TRBD2. The CDR3 extends over 13 amino acids. J was trimmed by 13 bases and V by 0 bases; bases with no gene match: 3. Per germline, CDR1 DFQATT and CDR2 SNEGSKA (reference sequence). CDR3 sequence: CSAREGLAMVLTF. The CDR3 DNA follows: TGCAGTGCTAGAGAGGGACTAGCGATGGTCCTGACTTTC.

This clonotype was seen only a few times. The chain has TRBV6-1 and TRBJ2-1; 12 nucleotides line up with TRBD2. V shed 2 bases, J shed 9 bases, and the junction held 5 bases outside the gene matches. CDR1 is MNHNS, CDR2 SASEGT, per germline. This CDR3 region has 15 residues. In DNA form, the CDR3 reads TGTGCCAGCAGTGAAAATCTAGCGGGAGGGAGTGAGCAGTTCTTC. Translating gives CASSENLAGGSEQFF.

The chain uses TRBV5-1 and TRBJ2-3; 10 bases line up with TRBD2. V was clipped by 2 bases and J by 4 bases; unmatched bases: 7. The CDR3 runs 16 residues. Per the germline V gene, CDR1 is SGHRS and CDR2 is YFSETQ. In DNA form, the CDR3 reads TGCGCCAGCAGCTTCGGCCTAGCGGGAGACGCAGATACGCAGTATTTT. It yields the protein CASSFGLAGDADTQYF.

V is TRBV3-1 and J is TRBJ1-1, with unresolved D. The V gene's germline CDR1 is LGHDT and CDR2 YNNKEL (reference sequence). The length of the CDR3 is 13 residues. The V and J ends lost 2 bases and 1 base respectively, with 5 bases between them. CDR3 in DNA: TGTGCCAGCAGCCAATGGACGAACACTGAAGCTTTCTTT. Translating it yields CASSQWTNTEAFF.

This clonotype has more than one count but fewer than ten. The V call is TRBV29-1, the J call TRBJ1-2, with no clear D. Trimming shortened V by 3 bases and J by 4 bases, and 9 bases separated the two germline ends. The CDR3 has 12 residues. Per the germline V gene, CDR1 is SQVTM and CDR2 is ANQGSEA. CDR3 bases: TGCAGCGTTGATTTAGGGATCTATGGCTACACCTTC. Translating it yields CSVDLGIYGYTF.

The chain has TRBV12-3 or TRBV12-4 and TRBJ1-3; the D is unclear. The CDR3 is 16 amino acids. The V end was cut by 8 bases, the J end by 0 bases, with 17 bases between. The CDR3 DNA follows: TGTGCCAGCGCAGGCGACATTCACGTCTCTGGAAACACCATATATTTT. This translates into CASAGDIHVSGNTIYF.

The sample holds one count of this clonotype. The CDR3 protein is CASSTAGVVAGGPDTQYF. The CDR3 nucleotides read TGTGCCAGCAGCACAGCAGGGGTAGTAGCGGGAGGCCCAGATACGCAGTATTTT. The rearrangement links TRBV3-1 to TRBJ2-3, with 10 bases lining up with TRBD2. The CDR3 runs 18 residues. Germline V lookup: CDR1 LGHDT, CDR2 YNNKEL (reference sequence). V lost 5 bases to trimming and J lost 4 bases; unmatched junction nucleotides: 15.

There are a few counts of this clonotype. The chain combines TRBV7-9 with TRBJ2-7; perhaps D is TRBD1 or TRBD2 (6 bases each). The germline gives CDR1 SEHNR, CDR2 FQNEAQ (reference sequence). V was pared by 4 bases and J by 7 bases, with 20 bases between. The CDR3 is made up of 15 amino acids. The CDR3 coding sequence is TGTGCCAGCAGCTCGACGACAGGCGGGGTGAGAGAGCAGTACTTC. Protein: CASSSTTGGVREQYF.

This clonotype was found a few times. This CDR3 reads CASSDRTLTYEQYF. The CDR3 region has the DNA TGTGCCAGCAGTGACAGGACCCTCACCTACGAGCAGTACTTC. The chain uses TRBV6-1 and TRBJ2-7, with unresolved D. Germline lookup yields CDR1 MNHNS and CDR2 SASEGT. V lost 3 bases and J lost 2, with 11 bases in between. CDR3 length equals 14 residues.

This clonotype came up a few times. This chain joins TRBV7-9 and TRBJ2-5; maybe TRBD1 (6 bases). Germline V gene lookup returns CDR1 SEHNR and CDR2 FQNEAQ (reference sequence). V was trimmed by 1 base and J by 11 bases, leaving 17 bases between them. The CDR3 is made up of 14 amino acids. CDR3 amino acids: CASSLVPGTPRQYF. CDR3 nucleotides: TGTGCCAGCAGCTTAGTCCCCGGGACACCCAGGCAGTACTTC.

This clonotype was recorded many times. CDR3 in amino acids: CASSIGDRGYEQYF. The CDR3 coding sequence is TGTGCCAGCAGTATCGGGGACAGGGGCTACGAGCAGTACTTC. The chain carries TRBV6-1 and TRBJ2-7; 10 bases match TRBD1. Trimming cost V 5 bases and J 3 bases; bases outside gene matches: 4. CDR1 is MNHNS, CDR2 SASEGT, per germline. The CDR3 covers 14 residues.

This clonotype came up a few times. The chain has TRBV9 and TRBJ2-3, with 10 bases identical to TRBD2. CDR3 length equals 15 residues. The germline gives CDR1 SGDLS, CDR2 YYNGEE. The V and J ends lost 5 bases and 2 bases, in that order; junction bases with no gene match: 5. DNA for the CDR3: TGTGCCAGCAGTCCGCTAGCGGGAGCCACAGATACGCAGTATTTT. Its protein is CASSPLAGATDTQYF.

This sequence joins TRBV5-1 and TRBJ2-3; TRBD2 agrees at 9 bases. The CDR3 extends over 16 amino acids. V lost 0 bases, J lost 5 bases, and 7 bases stayed unmatched. CDR1 is SGHRS, CDR2 YFSETQ, per germline. The DNA of the CDR3 is TGCGCCAGCAGCTTGGTGACTAGCGGATGGGTAGATACGCAGTATTTT. Translated: CASSLVTSGWVDTQYF.

The chain couples TRBV2 to TRBJ2-1, with D hard to call. V was shortened by 7 bases and J by 12 bases, with 13 bases between the two germline ends. This CDR3 is built from 11 residues. Germline CDR1 SNHLY, CDR2 FYNNEI. The CDR3 sequence is CASTLSVAQFF. CDR3 coding DNA: TGTGCCAGCACCCTATCGGTCGCGCAGTTCTTC.

The genes are TRBV24-1 and TRBJ2-7; D is ambiguous. This CDR3 is built from 13 residues. Looked up from germline, CDR1 is KGHDR and CDR2 is SFDVKD. Trimming stripped 1 base from V and 7 bases from J, with 10 bases between. This chain's CDR3 is CATSDLLDREQYF. The CDR3 DNA sequence: TGTGCCACCAGTGATTTACTCGACCGGGAGCAGTACTTC.

This clonotype was seen more than once but under ten times. This chain joins TRBV10-3 and TRBJ2-4; no clear D. Germline CDR1 reads ENHRY; CDR2 reads SYGVKD. The CDR3 is made up of 15 amino acids. Trimming took off 2 bases at V and 9 bases at J, with 17 bases between the two ends. For the CDR3, the DNA is TGTGCCATCAGTGAGACCGAAGACGGCGTCGGCATTCAGTACTTC. Amino acid sequence: CAISETEDGVGIQYF.

The J gene is TRBJ2-4, the V gene TRBV2; TRBD2 matches 10 bases. The end of the DNA aligns better with TRBJ2-7, so the J call may be wrong. The V gene's germline CDR1 is SNHLY and CDR2 FYNNEI. The CDR3 contains 15 residues. The DNA for the CDR3 is TGTGCCAGCAGTGAGTTCGCTAGCGGGGGCTACGAGCAGTACTTC. This gives the protein CASSEFASGGYEQYF.

The chain recombines TRBV4-1 with TRBJ2-3; 8 positions agree with TRBD2. V was pared by 3 bases and J by 3 bases, with 14 bases of the junction left unmatched. The CDR3 consists of 18 residues. CDR1 MGHRA and CDR2 YSYEKL come from the germline V gene. CDR3 sequence (DNA): TGCGCCAGCAGCCAGACAGCTTCGGGAGGGATTGAGACAGATACGCAGTATTTT. This sequence encodes CASSQTASGGIETDTQYF.

This clonotype has just a few counts. This chain joins TRBV7-2 and TRBJ2-1, with D perhaps TRBD2 (6 bases). Germline assignment: CDR1 SGHTA and CDR2 FQGNSA. This CDR3 has 14 amino acids. The V and J ends lost 1 base and 6 bases respectively, with 10 bases between them. The CDR3 protein is CASSLGGLSNEQFF. The DNA for the CDR3 is TGTGCCAGCAGCTTAGGTGGACTATCCAATGAGCAGTTCTTC.

The sample holds a few counts of this clonotype. The chain employs TRBV20-1 and TRBJ2-5, with a weak D call TRBD2 (6 bases). V lost 5 bases, J lost 0 bases, and 10 bases lay in between. The germline V gene has CDR1 DFQATT and CDR2 SNEGSKA (reference sequence). The CDR3 sequence is 13 residues long. CDR3 DNA: TGCAGTGCTGGGGGACTGGACCAAGAGACCCAGTACTTC. It specifies CSAGGLDQETQYF.

This clonotype appeared a few times. V is TRBV20-1 and J is TRBJ2-1; TRBD2 matches 7 bases. This CDR3 is 19 amino acids long. Per germline, CDR1 DFQATT and CDR2 SNEGSKA (reference sequence). V shed 3 bases and J 3 bases; nucleotides not matched to a gene: 20. The CDR3 sequence is CSARGSGGPGGSSYNEQFF. In DNA form, the CDR3 reads TGCAGTGCTAGGGGGAGCGGCGGTCCGGGCGGGAGTAGCTACAATGAGCAGTTCTTC.